The source of this T cell receptor beta chain is a study of cytomegalovirus exposure and HLA in healthy donors. Study-wide context: An earlier analysis found some 100 million unique TCR beta sequences from 150 million to 200 million T cells. Most donors, 70% to 85% of around 400 genotyped, fell in the Caucasian-associated ancestry cluster.

Study-level points and caveats: Productive rates of about 90% or about 30% were seen for most TCR beta V segments in an earlier analysis.

Worth noting for this clone: The antigen is unknown.

Use of 60 Vbeta and 13 Jbeta primers characterized the PCR. TCRdb's copy holds only in-frame clones and misses some; the assay was immunoSEQ multiplex PCR. The sample contains 70,000 to 95,000 clones, about 83% of which appear only once. The germline V gene has CDR1 SGHDT and CDR2 YYEEEE. This CDR3 spans 16 amino acids. V was shortened by 1 base and J by 7 bases, with 17 bases between the two germline ends. This receptor was taken from a young woman in good health and CMV-seropositive. The chain recombines TRBV5-6 with TRBJ2-2; maybe TRBD2 (5 bases). Sequencing was carried out using PBMCs. The CDR3 bases are TGTGCCAGCAGCTTGTCGGACTTCGGGTCCATCGGGGAGCTGTTTTTT. This sequence encodes CASSLSDFGSIGELFF. Looking up the rest from reference TRBV5-6 and TRBJ2-2 gives the full variable domain: DAGVTQSPTHLIKTRGQQVTLRCSPKSGHDTVSWYQQALGQGPQFIFQYYEEEERQRGNFPDRFSGHQFPNYSSELNVNALLLGDSALYLCASSLSDFGSIGELFFGEGSRLTVL.